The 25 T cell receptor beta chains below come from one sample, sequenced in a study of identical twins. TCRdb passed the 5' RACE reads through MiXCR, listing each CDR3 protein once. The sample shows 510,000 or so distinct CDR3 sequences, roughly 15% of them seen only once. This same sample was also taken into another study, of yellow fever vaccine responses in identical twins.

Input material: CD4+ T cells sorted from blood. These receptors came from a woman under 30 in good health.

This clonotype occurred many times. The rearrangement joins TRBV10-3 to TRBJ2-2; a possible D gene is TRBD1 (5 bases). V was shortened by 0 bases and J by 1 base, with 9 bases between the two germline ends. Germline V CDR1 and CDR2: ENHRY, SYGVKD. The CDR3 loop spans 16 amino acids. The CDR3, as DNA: TGTGCCATCAGTGAGTCTGGACACGTGAACACCGGGGAGCTGTTTTTT. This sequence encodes CAISESGHVNTGELFF.

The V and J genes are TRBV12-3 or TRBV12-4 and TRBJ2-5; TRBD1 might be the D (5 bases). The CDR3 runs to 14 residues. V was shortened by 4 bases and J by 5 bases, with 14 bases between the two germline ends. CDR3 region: CASSSSGFGETQYF. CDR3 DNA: TGTGCCAGCAGTTCCTCAGGGTTTGGGGAGACCCAGTACTTC.

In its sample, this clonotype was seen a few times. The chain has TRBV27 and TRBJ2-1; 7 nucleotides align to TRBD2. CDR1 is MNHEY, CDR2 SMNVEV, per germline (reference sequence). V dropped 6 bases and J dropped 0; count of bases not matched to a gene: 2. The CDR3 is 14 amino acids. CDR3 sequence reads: CASRSGASYNEQFF. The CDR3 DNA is TGTGCCAGCAGGAGCGGGGCCTCCTACAATGAGCAGTTCTTC.

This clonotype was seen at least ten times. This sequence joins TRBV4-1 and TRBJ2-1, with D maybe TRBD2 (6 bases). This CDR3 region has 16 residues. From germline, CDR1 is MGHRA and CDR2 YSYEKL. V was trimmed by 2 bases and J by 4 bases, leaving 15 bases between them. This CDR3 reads CASSQNTLADYNEQFF. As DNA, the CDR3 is TGCGCCAGCAGCCAAAATACACTAGCAGATTACAATGAGCAGTTCTTC.

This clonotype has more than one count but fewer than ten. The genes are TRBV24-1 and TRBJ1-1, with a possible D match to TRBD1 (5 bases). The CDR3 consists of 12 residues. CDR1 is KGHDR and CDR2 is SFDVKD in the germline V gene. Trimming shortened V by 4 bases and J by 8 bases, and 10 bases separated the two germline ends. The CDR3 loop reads CATSEIGGEAFF. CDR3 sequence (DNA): TGTGCCACCAGTGAAATCGGGGGGGAAGCTTTCTTT.

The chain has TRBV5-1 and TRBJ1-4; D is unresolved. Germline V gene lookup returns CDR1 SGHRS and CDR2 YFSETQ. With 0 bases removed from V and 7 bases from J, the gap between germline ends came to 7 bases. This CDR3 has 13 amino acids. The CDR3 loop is CASSLGHPEKLFF. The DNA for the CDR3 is TGCGCCAGCAGCTTGGGACACCCTGAAAAACTGTTTTTT.

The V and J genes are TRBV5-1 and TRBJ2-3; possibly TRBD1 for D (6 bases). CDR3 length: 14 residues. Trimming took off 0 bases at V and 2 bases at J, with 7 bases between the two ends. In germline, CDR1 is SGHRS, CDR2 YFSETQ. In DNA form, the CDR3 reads TGCGCCAGCAGCTTGGGGGACACCACAGATACGCAGTATTTT. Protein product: CASSLGDTTDTQYF.

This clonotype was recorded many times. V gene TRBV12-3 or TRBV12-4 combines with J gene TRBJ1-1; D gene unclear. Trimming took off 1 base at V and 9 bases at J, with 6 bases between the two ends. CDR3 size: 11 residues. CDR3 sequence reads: CASSLGVQAFF. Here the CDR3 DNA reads TGTGCCAGCAGTTTAGGAGTCCAAGCTTTCTTT.

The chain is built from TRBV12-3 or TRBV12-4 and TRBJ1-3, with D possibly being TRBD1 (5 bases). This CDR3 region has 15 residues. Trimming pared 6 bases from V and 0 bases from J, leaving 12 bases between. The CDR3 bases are TGTGCCAGCAGCGGCAGGGAAGCCTCTGGAAACACCATATATTTT. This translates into CASSGREASGNTIYF.

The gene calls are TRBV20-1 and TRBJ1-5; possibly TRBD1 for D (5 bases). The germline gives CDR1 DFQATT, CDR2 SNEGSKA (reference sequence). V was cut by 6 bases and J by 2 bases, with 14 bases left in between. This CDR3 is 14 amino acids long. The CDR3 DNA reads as TGCAGTGCCGCGGGGGAGGCAGGCAATCAGCCCCAGCATTTT. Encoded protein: CSAAGEAGNQPQHF.

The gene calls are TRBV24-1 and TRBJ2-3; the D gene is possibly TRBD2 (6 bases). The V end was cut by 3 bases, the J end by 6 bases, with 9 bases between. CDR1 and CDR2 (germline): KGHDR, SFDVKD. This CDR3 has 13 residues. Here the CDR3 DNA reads TGTGCCACCAGTGATGGCCTAGCGGATACGCAGTATTTT. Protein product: CATSDGLADTQYF.

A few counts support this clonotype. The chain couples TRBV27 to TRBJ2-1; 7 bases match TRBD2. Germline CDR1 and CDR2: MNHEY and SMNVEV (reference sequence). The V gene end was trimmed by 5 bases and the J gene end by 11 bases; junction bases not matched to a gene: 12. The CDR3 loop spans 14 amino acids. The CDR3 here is CASSPGLQFMKQFF. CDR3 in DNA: TGTGCCAGCAGTCCGGGACTACAATTCATGAAGCAGTTCTTC.

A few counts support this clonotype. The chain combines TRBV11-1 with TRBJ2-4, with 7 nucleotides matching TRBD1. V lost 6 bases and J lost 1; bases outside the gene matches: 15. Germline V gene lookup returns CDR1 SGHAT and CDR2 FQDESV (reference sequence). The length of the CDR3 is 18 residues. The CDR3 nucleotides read TGTGCCAGCAGTTTCCGGGACAGCGAAGGTCAGGCCAAAAACATTCAGTACTTC. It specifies CASSFRDSEGQAKNIQYF.

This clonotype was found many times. CDR3 amino acids: CASRPPFTLGGYTF. DNA of the CDR3: TGTGCCAGCAGACCACCCTTCACCTTAGGTGGCTACACCTTC. The chain couples TRBV6-1 to TRBJ1-2; D gene uncertain. This CDR3 is built from 14 residues. Germline lookup yields CDR1 MNHNS and CDR2 SASEGT. V was clipped by 6 bases and J by 7 bases, with 18 bases between them.

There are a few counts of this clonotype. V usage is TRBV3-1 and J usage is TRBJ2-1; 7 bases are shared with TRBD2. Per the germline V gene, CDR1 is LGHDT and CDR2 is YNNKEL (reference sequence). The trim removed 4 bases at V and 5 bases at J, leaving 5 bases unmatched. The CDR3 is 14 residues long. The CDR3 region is CASSRRTRDNEQFF. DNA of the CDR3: TGTGCCAGCAGCCGTCGGACTAGAGACAATGAGCAGTTCTTC.

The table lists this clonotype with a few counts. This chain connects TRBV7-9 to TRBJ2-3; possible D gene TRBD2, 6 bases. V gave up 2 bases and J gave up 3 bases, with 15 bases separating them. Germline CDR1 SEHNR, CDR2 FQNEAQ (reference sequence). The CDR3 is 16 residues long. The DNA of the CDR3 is TGTGCCAGCAGCTTAAGTGGCGGGATAGGGACAGATACGCAGTATTTT. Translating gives CASSLSGGIGTDTQYF.

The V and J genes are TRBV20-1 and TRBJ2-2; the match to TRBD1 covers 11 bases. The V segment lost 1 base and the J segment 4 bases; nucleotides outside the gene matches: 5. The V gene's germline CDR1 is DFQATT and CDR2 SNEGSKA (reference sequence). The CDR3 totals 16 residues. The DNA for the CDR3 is TGCAGTGCTAGAGCTGGGGACAGGGGGAGCACCGGGGAGCTGTTTTTT. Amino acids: CSARAGDRGSTGELFF.

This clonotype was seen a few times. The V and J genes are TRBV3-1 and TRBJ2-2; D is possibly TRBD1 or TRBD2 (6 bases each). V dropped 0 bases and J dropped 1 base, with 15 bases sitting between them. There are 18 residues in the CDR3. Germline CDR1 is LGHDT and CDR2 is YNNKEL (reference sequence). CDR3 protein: CASSQELPGAVNTGELFF. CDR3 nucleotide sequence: TGTGCCAGCAGCCAAGAACTACCGGGGGCGGTGAACACCGGGGAGCTGTTTTTT.

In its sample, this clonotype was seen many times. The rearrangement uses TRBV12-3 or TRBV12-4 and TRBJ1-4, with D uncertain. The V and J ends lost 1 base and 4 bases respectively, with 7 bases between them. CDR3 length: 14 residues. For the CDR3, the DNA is TGTGCCAGCAGTTTAGGGCGGATTAATGAAAAACTGTTTTTT. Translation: CASSLGRINEKLFF.

CDR3 DNA sequence: TGTGCCAGCAGTCGTCCTTTTAGCGGGAGCTGGAATGCGAATGAGCAGTTCTTC. This sequence encodes CASSRPFSGSWNANEQFF. The V and J genes are TRBV13 and TRBJ2-1, with TRBD2 matching 9 bases. The CDR3 has 18 residues. V trimming: 6 bases; J trimming: 7 bases; junction bases outside the gene matches: 19. Germline V gives CDR1 PRHDT, CDR2 FYEKMQ (reference sequence).

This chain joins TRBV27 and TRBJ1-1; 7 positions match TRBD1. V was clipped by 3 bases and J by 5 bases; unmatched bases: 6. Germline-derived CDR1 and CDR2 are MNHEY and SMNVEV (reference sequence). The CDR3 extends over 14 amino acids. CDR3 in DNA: TGTGCCAGCAGTTTCCAGGGGGGAGTAACTGAAGCTTTCTTT. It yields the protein CASSFQGGVTEAFF.

CDR3 in amino acids: CASSLGELAGLSTDTQYF. The DNA of the CDR3 is TGTGCCAGCAGCTTAGGGGAACTAGCGGGGCTTAGCACAGATACGCAGTATTTT. The J gene is TRBJ2-3, the V gene TRBV11-1; 10 positions match TRBD2. With V trimmed by 1 base and J by 0 bases, 7 bases remained unmatched. CDR3 length: 18 amino acids. Germline CDR1 SGHAT, CDR2 FQDESV (reference sequence). The complete variable domain, with remaining parts taken from reference TRBV11-1 and TRBJ2-3, reads EAEVAQSPRYKITEKSQAVAFWCDPISGHATLYWYRQILGQGPELLVQFQDESVVDDSQLPKDRFSAERLKGVDSTLKIQPAELGDSAMYLCASSLGELAGLSTDTQYFGPGTRLTVL.

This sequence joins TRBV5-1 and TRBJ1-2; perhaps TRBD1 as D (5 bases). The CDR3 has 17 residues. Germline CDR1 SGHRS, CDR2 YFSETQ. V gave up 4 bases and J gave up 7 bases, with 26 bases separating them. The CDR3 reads CASSDPGRSGPSSGYTF. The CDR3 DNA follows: TGCGCCAGCAGCGACCCGGGACGCTCGGGACCTTCGAGTGGCTACACCTTC.

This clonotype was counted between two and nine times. The CDR3 is CASSLEGQGHNEQFF. The CDR3, as DNA: TGCGCCAGCAGCTTGGAGGGACAGGGTCACAATGAGCAGTTCTTC. The chain uses TRBV5-1 and TRBJ2-1; TRBD1 aligns across 9 bases. V was pared by 0 bases and J by 5 bases, with 3 bases of the junction left unmatched. CDR1 SGHRS and CDR2 YFSETQ come from the germline V gene. This CDR3 is built from 15 residues.

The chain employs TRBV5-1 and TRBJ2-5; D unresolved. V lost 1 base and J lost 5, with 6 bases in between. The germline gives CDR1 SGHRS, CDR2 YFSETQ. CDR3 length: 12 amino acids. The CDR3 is CASSLMRETQYF. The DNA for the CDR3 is TGCGCCAGCAGCTTGATGCGGGAGACCCAGTACTTC.